The 28 T cell receptor beta chains below come from one sample, sequenced in a study of blood T cell repertoires in COVID-19 (dated by TCRdb to about 2020). The library relied on the immunoSEQ multiplex PCR assay. TCRdb mirrors the immuneACCESS table, restricted to in-frame sequences. Some clones are absent from its copies; in checked studies, under half trace to an unresolved V gene, and the reason for the others is unknown. Counted in this sample were approximately 300,000 clones; roughly 89% of them appeared once. Roughly 0.8% of the sample goes to the ten largest clones. Sequenced material: peripheral blood. These TCRs come from a man aged 30 to 45 with acute or convalescent COVID-19.

The CDR3 nucleotides read TGTGCCAGCATCAGACTGACAGGGGCTAATGAAAAACTGTTTTTT. Translation: CASIRLTGANEKLFF. This chain uses TRBV2 with TRBJ1-4; 8 nucleotides match TRBD1. Germline-derived CDR1 and CDR2 are SNHLY and FYNNEI. The CDR3 spans 15 residues. V trimming: 7 bases; J trimming: 3 bases; junction bases outside the gene matches: 7.

The V and J genes are TRBV14 and TRBJ2-1; 10 nucleotides match TRBD2. Germline loops: CDR1 SGHDN, CDR2 FVKESK. V lost 4 bases and J lost 5; bases outside the gene matches: 5. This CDR3 region has 15 residues. CDR3 loop: CASSRLAGADNEQFF. The CDR3 nucleotides read TGTGCCAGCAGCCGCCTAGCGGGGGCCGACAATGAGCAGTTCTTC.

The chain recombines TRBV5-5 with TRBJ1-2, with 9 bases aligning to TRBD1. V was pared by 3 bases and J by 4 bases, with 10 bases of the junction left unmatched. Germline V gene lookup returns CDR1 SGHKS and CDR2 YYEKEE (reference sequence). The CDR3 loop spans 16 amino acids. This CDR3 reads CASSSIQGAHGYGYTF. CDR3 in DNA: TGTGCCAGCAGCTCTATACAGGGGGCGCACGGCTATGGCTACACCTTC. The full variable domain, completed using reference TRBV5-5 and TRBJ1-2, is DAGVTQSPTHLIKTRGQQVTLRCSPISGHKSVSWYQQVLGQGPQFIFQYYEKEERGRGNFPDRFSARQFPNYSSELNVNALLLGDSALYLCASSSIQGAHGYGYTFGSGTRLTVV.

The chain has TRBV6-5 and TRBJ1-2; D gene unclear. Between the trimmed V and J ends, which lost 6 bases and 2 bases, there was a span of 7 bases. In germline, CDR1 is MNHEY, CDR2 SVGAGI. The CDR3 is 12 residues long. The CDR3 loop reads CASSSLNYGYTF. Here the CDR3 DNA reads TGTGCCAGCAGCTCACTAAACTATGGCTACACCTTC.

CDR3 amino acids: CASSPPGLVAGTNEQFF. CDR3 coding DNA: TGTGCCAGCTCACCACCCGGGTTAGTAGCGGGGACCAATGAGCAGTTCTTC. The chain employs TRBV18 and TRBJ2-1, with 8 bases identical to TRBD2. The CDR3 contains 17 residues. Germline V lookup: CDR1 KGHSH, CDR2 LQKENI. The ends lost 0 bases at V and 6 bases at J; junction bases unmatched: 10.

This chain connects TRBV18 to TRBJ1-4; TRBD1 agrees at 12 bases. This CDR3 has 18 residues. Germline V gene lookup returns CDR1 KGHSH and CDR2 LQKENI. The V segment lost 2 bases and the J segment 4 bases; nucleotides outside the gene matches: 8. This chain's CDR3 is CASSPSGTGGVFNEKLFF. The CDR3 DNA is TGTGCCAGCTCACCATCAGGGACAGGGGGCGTGTTTAATGAAAAACTGTTTTTT.

The chain has TRBV5-1 and TRBJ1-1, with TRBD1 matching over 12 bases. The J segment lost 4 bases and the V segment lost 4 bases, leaving 8 bases of the junction unmatched. Germline V gene lookup returns CDR1 SGHRS and CDR2 YFSETQ. This CDR3 spans 16 amino acids. The DNA of the CDR3 is TGCGCCAGCAGCATAGGGACAGGGGGCGCGGGCACTGAAGCTTTCTTT. Amino acids: CASSIGTGGAGTEAFF.

The rearrangement uses TRBV27 and TRBJ1-2; 9 bases align to TRBD1. J was trimmed by 6 bases and V by 6 bases; bases with no gene match: 8. Germline-derived CDR1 and CDR2 are MNHEY and SMNVEV (reference sequence). The CDR3 runs 14 residues. CDR3 residues: CASSSGQGPHGYTF. DNA of the CDR3: TGTGCCAGCAGCTCGGGACAGGGCCCCCATGGCTACACCTTC.

This chain uses TRBV27 with TRBJ2-3; D is perhaps TRBD2 (5 bases). The CDR3 totals 14 residues. Germline CDR1 MNHEY, CDR2 SMNVEV (reference sequence). The V end was cut by 2 bases, the J end by 2 bases, with 8 bases between. The CDR3 loop is CASSLSGYTDTQYF. As DNA, the CDR3 is TGTGCCAGCAGTTTAAGCGGTTACACAGATACGCAGTATTTT.

This chain joins TRBV6-5 and TRBJ2-2; D perhaps matches TRBD2 (5 bases). The CDR3 runs 15 residues. Germline V lookup: CDR1 MNHEY, CDR2 SVGAGI. V lost 5 bases and J 1 base, leaving 11 bases between the germline ends. CDR3 loop: CASSSGLGNTGELFF. The CDR3 DNA is TGTGCCAGCAGTAGCGGACTGGGGAACACCGGGGAGCTGTTTTTT.

Concerning this clone itself: The same CDR3 also results from other DNA sequences found in this sample. The V and J genes are TRBV5-6 and TRBJ1-2; D call uncertain. The ends were cut back, 0 bases at V and 2 bases at J, with 5 bases in the middle. The CDR3 has 13 amino acids. Germline V gene sequence: CDR1 SGHDT, CDR2 YYEEEE. CDR3: CASSLDRNYGYTF. Written as DNA, the CDR3 is TGTGCCAGCAGCTTGGACAGAAACTATGGCTACACCTTC.

This clone was counted a single time. The V and J genes are TRBV30 and TRBJ2-4; D possibly corresponds to TRBD1 (6 bases). Per the germline V gene, CDR1 is GTSNPN and CDR2 is SVGIG (reference sequence). The CDR3 consists of 15 residues. Trimming stripped 2 bases from V and 6 bases from J, with 17 bases between. The CDR3 here is CAWSPGEFFGNIQYF. CDR3 bases: TGTGCCTGGAGTCCAGGGGAGTTTTTTGGAAACATTCAGTACTTC.

The chain uses TRBV21-1 and TRBJ1-1. TRBV21-1 is recorded as a pseudogene. The CDR3 length is 15 residues. The CDR3 region has the DNA TGTGCCAGCAGCAAAGTTGAGGGTCCGGGGGATGAAGCTTTCTTT. It yields the protein CASSKVEGPGDEAFF.

V and J are TRBV3-1 (or the pseudogene TRBV3-2) and TRBJ2-1, with 12 bases lining up with TRBD2. V was clipped by 0 bases and J by 12 bases; unmatched bases: 18. Germline V lookup: CDR1 LGHDT, CDR2 YNNKEL (reference sequence). The CDR3 extends over 19 amino acids. The CDR3 bases are TGTGCCAGCAGCCAAGATCGAGCTAGCGGGGGGGATCTCCATTCGTCGCAGTTCTTC. Its translation: CASSQDRASGGDLHSSQFF.

This chain joins TRBV28 and TRBJ2-2; D remains unclear. The CDR3 totals 12 residues. Looked up from germline, CDR1 is MDHEN and CDR2 is SYDVKM. Trimming took 8 bases from V and 0 from J, leaving 4 bases between them. CDR3 bases: TGTGCCAGCGTAGCGAACACCGGGGAGCTGTTTTTT. Translated: CASVANTGELFF. Full variable domain (remainder filled in from reference TRBV28 and TRBJ2-2): DVKVTQSSRYLVKRTGEKVFLECVQDMDHENMFWYRQDPGLGLRLIYFSYDVKMKEKGDIPEGYSVSREKKERFSLILESASTNQTSMYLCASVANTGELFFGEGSRLTVL.

The gene calls are TRBV3-1 (or the pseudogene TRBV3-2) and TRBJ1-2; 8 nucleotides align to TRBD1. This CDR3 comprises 14 residues. Germline CDR1 LGHDT, CDR2 YNNKEL (reference sequence). V lost 4 bases and J lost 1; bases outside the gene matches: 2. The CDR3 here is CASSPGGSNYGYTF. The CDR3 nucleotides read TGTGCCAGCAGCCCAGGGGGCAGTAACTATGGCTACACCTTC.

The chain recombines TRBV4-1 with TRBJ2-2, with 7 bases identical to TRBD1. Unmatched junction bases numbered 6, after V lost 2 bases and J lost 6 bases. The CDR3 is made up of 15 amino acids. Germline assignment: CDR1 MGHRA and CDR2 YSYEKL. CDR3 DNA sequence: TGCGCCAGCAGCCAACGAAAACAGGGGCCCGGGGAGCTGTTTTTT. Translating gives CASSQRKQGPGELFF.

In this sample, this clone turned up once. J is TRBJ1-6 and V is TRBV9, with D perhaps TRBD1 (5 bases). Germline CDR1 and CDR2: SGDLS and YYNGEE. V lost 3 bases to trimming and J lost 10 bases, with 11 bases between them. The CDR3 is 13 residues long. The CDR3 here is CASSAGGGSPLHF. In DNA, the CDR3 is TGTGCCAGCAGCGCCGGGGGGGGATCACCCCTCCACTTT.

This chain connects TRBV4-1 to TRBJ2-7, with D possibly matching TRBD1 (5 bases). Germline CDR1 is MGHRA and CDR2 is YSYEKL. The CDR3 covers 15 residues. Deletions cut 1 base from V and 0 bases from J, with 10 bases between. The CDR3 here is CASSQGTQSSYEQYF. As DNA, the CDR3 is TGCGCCAGCAGCCAAGGGACACAGAGCTCCTACGAGCAGTACTTC.

The chain joins TRBV10-1 to TRBJ2-4; 8 bases are shared with TRBD1. Unmatched junction bases numbered 6, after V lost 5 bases and J lost 9 bases. CDR3 length: 13 amino acids. The germline V gene encodes CDR1 WNHNN and CDR2 SYGVQD (reference sequence). The CDR3 DNA is TGCGCCAGCAGTTCCGGACAGGGAAGCATTCAGTACTTC. Amino acids: CASSSGQGSIQYF.

This clone was observed at least ten times. The rearrangement joins TRBV7-9 to TRBJ2-7, with 10 bases lining up with TRBD2. The CDR3 covers 17 residues. V was pared by 2 bases and J by 3 bases, with 10 bases of the junction left unmatched. The germline V gene has CDR1 SEHNR and CDR2 FQNEAQ (reference sequence). The CDR3, as DNA: TGTGCCAGCAGCTTACTAGCGGGGGCGACAGGGAACTACGAGCAGTACTTC. This encodes CASSLLAGATGNYEQYF.

V gene TRBV30 combines with J gene TRBJ2-7, with 9 bases identical to TRBD2. This CDR3 has 14 residues. V trimming: 8 bases; J trimming: 6 bases; junction bases outside the gene matches: 14. Germline V gene data show CDR1 as GTSNPN and CDR2 as SVGIG (reference sequence). The CDR3 loop is CAGRGLAGLSEQYF. CDR3 nucleotide sequence: TGTGCCGGAAGAGGGCTAGCGGGATTATCCGAGCAGTACTTC.

The chain recombines TRBV27 with TRBJ2-7; 8 positions agree with TRBD1. J lost 2 bases, V lost 4 bases, and 7 bases had no gene match. The CDR3 consists of 15 residues. In germline, CDR1 is MNHEY, CDR2 SMNVEV (reference sequence). Here the CDR3 reads CASSSKPGQAYEQYF. In DNA form, the CDR3 reads TGTGCCAGCAGTTCGAAGCCGGGACAGGCCTACGAGCAGTACTTC.

The chain combines TRBV27 with TRBJ2-2, with 8 bases matching TRBD1. Germline trimming cut 8 bases from V and 7 bases from J; bases unmatched to any gene: 9. Germline values: CDR1 MNHEY, CDR2 SMNVEV (reference sequence). The CDR3 is 14 amino acids. The chain's CDR3 is CASRWTGTDGELFF. In DNA, the CDR3 is TGTGCCAGCCGCTGGACAGGGACGGACGGGGAGCTGTTTTTT.

The genes are TRBV7-3 and TRBJ2-3; the match to TRBD2 covers 7 bases. CDR1 is SGHTA and CDR2 is FQGTGA in the germline V gene. The CDR3 contains 15 residues. J lost 0 bases, V lost 6 bases, and 6 bases had no gene match. For the CDR3, the DNA is TGTGCCAGCAGACCGGGGGGACTAAGCACAGATACGCAGTATTTT. Translating it yields CASRPGGLSTDTQYF.

The gene calls are TRBV27 and TRBJ2-7; D may be TRBD1 (5 bases). The CDR3 extends over 13 amino acids. V was trimmed by 3 bases and J by 6 bases, leaving 12 bases between them. CDR1 is MNHEY and CDR2 is SMNVEV in the germline V gene (reference sequence). The CDR3 sequence is CASSFTGPSEQYF. DNA of the CDR3: TGTGCCAGCAGTTTCACAGGCCCCAGCGAGCAGTACTTC.

The rearrangement uses TRBV4-1 and TRBJ1-5; 10 positions agree with TRBD1. The germline V gene has CDR1 MGHRA and CDR2 YSYEKL. The junction had 4 bases not matched to a gene; V was cut back by 3 bases and J by 8 bases. The CDR3 covers 14 residues. The CDR3: CASSQGQGNEPQHF. CDR3 DNA: TGCGCCAGCAGCCAGGGACAGGGGAACGAGCCCCAGCATTTT.

The chain joins TRBV5-8 to TRBJ2-3; 7 bases are shared with TRBD2. The junction had 2 bases not matched to a gene; V was cut back by 0 bases and J by 4 bases. Germline CDR1 SGHTS, CDR2 YDEGEE. The length of the CDR3 is 14 residues. The DNA for the CDR3 is TGTGCCAGCAGCTTGGAGCGGGGACCAGATACGCAGTATTTT. Protein sequence: CASSLERGPDTQYF.